This paragraph reports one TCR beta chain. The antigen is not known. TCRdb reprocessed the reads with MiXCR, giving one entry per CDR3 protein. The sample records hundreds of thousands of distinct CDR3 sequences, approximately 33% being singletons. CDR1 is MGHDK, CDR2 SYGVNS, per germline. V lost 1 base and J 1 base, leaving 13 bases between the germline ends. This CDR3 region has 17 residues. The data stem from a study of T cell repertoires in cytomegalovirus infection. Study information: Both recently identified HLA-C-restricted and well-studied HLA-B-restricted CMV epitopes were used in the study.

Study findings and constraints: Frequencies of public TCR beta families were cumulated, and this identified carriers of CMV plus the relevant HLA. CMV-specific HLA-C-restricted TCR beta clonotypes dominated the ex vivo response.

This material consisted of cultured CD8+ T cells from PBMCs, taken from culture after CMV antigen stimulation. The receptor was isolated from a human donor in good health (CMV status not recorded). Some clones in this sample may be carry-over from other donors' samples. The rearrangement joins TRBV25-1 to TRBJ2-2; no reliable D call. As DNA, the CDR3 is TGTGCCAGCAGTGAATTTATGGTAGGGCTGAACACCGGGGAGCTGTTTTTT. Translation: CASSEFMVGLNTGELFF.